The next 8 T cell receptor beta chains were all read from a single sample in a study of blood T cell repertoires in COVID-19. Only in-frame clones appear in the TCRdb table, and some are missing; sequencing was by immunoSEQ multiplex PCR. Altogether approximately 110,000 clones are present, around 74% being singletons, with the ten largest covering 4.5% to 6%. The sample taken for sequencing was peripheral blood. These receptors originate from a man aged 80 or over with COVID-19, enrolled during active disease.

The chain combines TRBV6-2 or TRBV6-3 with TRBJ1-1; weak D call: TRBD1 (5 bases). The germline V gene has CDR1 MNHEY and CDR2 SVGEGT. V lost 6 bases and J 0 bases, leaving 14 bases between the germline ends. There are 15 residues in the CDR3. Written as DNA, the CDR3 is TGTGCCAGCAGGCCTATCGACAGACTGAACACTGAAGCTTTCTTT. It specifies CASRPIDRLNTEAFF.

This clone was counted once. This chain connects TRBV30 to TRBJ1-6; no clear D gene. Germline CDR1 is GTSNPN and CDR2 is SVGIG (reference sequence). The V end lost 5 bases, the J end lost 0 bases, and 17 bases lay between the germline ends. The CDR3 covers 17 residues. CDR3 sequence: CAWRPTRSSSYNSPLHF. The CDR3 region has the DNA TGTGCCTGGCGACCGACGAGGTCAAGCTCCTATAATTCACCCCTCCACTTT.

This clone was seen only a few times. This rearrangement joins TRBV6-5 to TRBJ2-7; 7 positions match TRBD2. J was trimmed by 7 bases and V by 2 bases; bases with no gene match: 5. Germline CDR1 and CDR2: MNHEY and SVGAGI. CDR3 length equals 13 residues. CDR3 DNA sequence: TGTGCCAGCAGTTACACTGGGGAGGGGGAGCAGTACTTC. Translation gives CASSYTGEGEQYF.

This chain joins TRBV7-3 and TRBJ2-7, with TRBD2 identical over 8 bases. Looked up from germline, CDR1 is SGHTA and CDR2 is FQGTGA. The CDR3 contains 13 residues. The V segment lost 3 bases and the J segment 5 bases; nucleotides outside the gene matches: 3. The CDR3: CASSFSGTHEQYF. CDR3 nucleotides: TGTGCCAGCAGCTTTAGCGGGACCCACGAGCAGTACTTC.

The chain is built from TRBV2 and TRBJ2-1; 9 nucleotides agree with TRBD2. V was pared by 5 bases and J by 7 bases, with 3 bases of the junction left unmatched. This CDR3 has 13 amino acids. Germline-derived CDR1 and CDR2 are SNHLY and FYNNEI. The CDR3 DNA is TGTGCCAGCAGTCGCAGCGGGAGGAATGAGCAGTTCTTC. Translating gives CASSRSGRNEQFF.

The V gene is TRBV10-3, the J gene TRBJ2-6, with 7 bases matching TRBD1. The CDR3 has 17 residues. CDR1 is ENHRY and CDR2 is SYGVKD in the germline V gene. J lost 0 bases, V lost 2 bases, and 4 bases had no gene match. Here the CDR3 DNA reads TGTGCCATCAGTGAGATGGGACAGCTCTCTGGGGCCAACGTCCTGACTTTC. Translated: CAISEMGQLSGANVLTF.

The CDR3 coding sequence is TGTGCCAGCAGCTTAGATCCGGCTAGCAGCGAGACCCAGTACTTC. It specifies CASSLDPASSETQYF. The chain combines TRBV11-2 with TRBJ2-5, with D possibly being TRBD2 (5 bases). V was trimmed by 0 bases and J by 5 bases, leaving 13 bases between them. Germline-derived CDR1 and CDR2 are SGHAT and FQNNGV. The CDR3 contains 15 residues.

The V call is TRBV28, the J call TRBJ2-1; D possibly corresponds to TRBD2 (5 bases). The CDR3 covers 15 residues. CDR1 and CDR2 (germline): MDHEN, SYDVKM. Trimming stripped 7 bases from V and 0 bases from J, with 13 bases between. The CDR3 region has the DNA TGTGCCAGCACCCTAAGAGGGAGCTCCTACAATGAGCAGTTCTTC. It codes for CASTLRGSSYNEQFF. The full variable domain, its missing parts supplied by reference TRBV28 and TRBJ2-1, is DVKVTQSSRYLVKRTGEKVFLECVQDMDHENMFWYRQDPGLGLRLIYFSYDVKMKEKGDIPEGYSVSREKKERFSLILESASTNQTSMYLCASTLRGSSYNEQFFGPGTRLTVL.